One sample yielded the 15 T cell receptor beta chains listed below, sequenced in a study of blood T cell repertoires in COVID-19. Libraries were prepared by immunoSEQ multiplex PCR; TCRdb keeps only in-frame clonotypes and omits some of them. The data show roughly 150,000 clones, over 80% seen once. Sequenced: PBMCs or T cells enriched from blood (not recorded which). These receptors originate from a man between 65 and 85 years old who had been exposed to COVID-19.

V usage is TRBV7-9 and J usage is TRBJ2-3; tentatively, D is TRBD1 (6 bases). Germline CDR1 is SEHNR and CDR2 is FQNEAQ (reference sequence). The CDR3 length is 16 residues. V lost 5 bases to trimming and J lost 0 bases, with 15 bases between them. CDR3 DNA: TGTGCCAGCAGCCCTGGGACATATACTAGCACAGATACGCAGTATTTT. Translation gives CASSPGTYTSTDTQYF.

The chain is built from TRBV5-6 and TRBJ1-1, with D perhaps matching TRBD1 (5 bases). The V end was cut by 1 base, the J end by 6 bases, with 10 bases between. Looked up from germline, CDR1 is SGHDT and CDR2 is YYEEEE. The CDR3 is made up of 13 amino acids. CDR3 loop: CASSLRWGPEAFF. Written as DNA, the CDR3 is TGTGCCAGCAGCTTGCGCTGGGGCCCTGAAGCTTTCTTT.

In DNA, the CDR3 is TGTGCCAGTAGTATAGAGGCAGGGGGCTTCACTGAAGCTTTCTTT. It is translated as CASSIEAGGFTEAFF. The J gene is TRBJ1-1, the V gene TRBV19, with 8 bases fitting TRBD1. V lost 0 bases and J lost 4; bases outside the gene matches: 4. This CDR3 comprises 15 residues. From germline, CDR1 is LNHDA and CDR2 SQIVND (reference sequence).

The chain carries TRBV11-3 and TRBJ1-2, with no clear D. CDR3 length equals 13 residues. Germline V gene sequence: CDR1 SGHNT, CDR2 YENEEA. V lost 2 bases, J lost 5 bases, and 9 bases lay in between. In DNA form, the CDR3 reads TGTGCCAGCAGCTTAAGCGAGGGATATGGCTACACCTTC. This encodes CASSLSEGYGYTF.

The chain joins TRBV14 to TRBJ2-1, with 16 bases fitting TRBD2. This CDR3 is built from 18 residues. Germline V gene data show CDR1 as SGHDN and CDR2 as FVKESK. V lost 4 bases to trimming and J lost 5 bases; unmatched junction nucleotides: 8. This CDR3 is CASSPGTSGGALDNEQFF. The CDR3, as DNA: TGTGCCAGCAGCCCCGGGACTAGCGGGGGGGCGCTGGACAATGAGCAGTTCTTC.

The chain combines TRBV18 with TRBJ2-1; 8 positions agree with TRBD2. Germline V lookup: CDR1 KGHSH, CDR2 LQKENI. This CDR3 spans 18 amino acids. The V gene end was trimmed by 2 bases and the J gene end by 7 bases; junction bases not matched to a gene: 16. CDR3 region: CASSPSQQGLEIANEQFF. CDR3 sequence (DNA): TGTGCCAGCTCACCATCACAGCAGGGACTAGAGATAGCGAATGAGCAGTTCTTC.

V is TRBV9 and J is TRBJ2-5, with D maybe TRBD2 (5 bases). Trimming shortened V by 3 bases and J by 5 bases, and 17 bases separated the two germline ends. CDR3 length: 15 amino acids. Per the germline V gene, CDR1 is SGDLS and CDR2 is YYNGEE. The CDR3 DNA sequence: TGTGCCAGCAGCGATCCGGGTTCACCGGGGGAGACCCAGTACTTC. Residues: CASSDPGSPGETQYF.

This chain uses TRBV10-1 with TRBJ2-1, with 11 nucleotides matching TRBD2. In germline, CDR1 is WNHNN, CDR2 SYGVQD (reference sequence). This CDR3 spans 22 amino acids. V dropped 0 bases and J dropped 3; count of bases not matched to a gene: 19. The CDR3, as DNA: TGCGCCAGCAGTGAGTCGAAACTAGCGGGAGTTTGGAGTGTCGTTGTCTACAATGAGCAGTTCTTC. This gives the protein CASSESKLAGVWSVVVYNEQFF.

Written as DNA, the CDR3 is TGTGCCAGCAGCTTAGGATGGAGGGAGATCCAGCATTTT. Amino acids: CASSLGWREIQHF. The genes are TRBV7-9 and TRBJ1-5, with unresolved D. CDR3 size: 13 residues. Trimming took 1 base from V and 12 from J, leaving 13 bases between them. CDR1 SEHNR and CDR2 FQNEAQ come from the germline V gene (reference sequence).

The V gene is TRBV19, the J gene TRBJ1-5, with D possibly TRBD1 on 6 matching bases. V lost 3 bases and J 4 bases, leaving 13 bases between the germline ends. Germline loops: CDR1 LNHDA, CDR2 SQIVND (reference sequence). The CDR3 extends over 15 amino acids. The CDR3 here is CASSISWGPNQPQHF. The DNA for the CDR3 is TGTGCCAGTAGTATTTCCTGGGGGCCTAATCAGCCCCAGCATTTT.

Only one count was recorded for this clone. V gene TRBV7-9 combines with J gene TRBJ1-5; D is uncertain. Looked up from germline, CDR1 is SEHNR and CDR2 is FQNEAQ (reference sequence). The CDR3 length is 13 residues. V lost 0 bases and J lost 9, with 9 bases in between. CDR3 nucleotides: TGTGCCAGCAGCTTAGCCAGGTTCTGGCCCCAGCATTTT. Protein: CASSLARFWPQHF.

V is TRBV7-2 and J is TRBJ1-3; D is possibly TRBD1 (6 bases). Germline V gives CDR1 SGHTA, CDR2 FQGNSA. V lost 1 base to trimming and J lost 4 bases, with 11 bases between them. The CDR3 extends over 15 amino acids. The CDR3 sequence is CASSLGPGAGNTIYF. Here the CDR3 DNA reads TGTGCCAGCAGCTTAGGCCCAGGGGCAGGAAACACCATATATTTT.

This clone is a singleton in its sample. This rearrangement joins TRBV7-9 to TRBJ1-1; weak D call: TRBD1 (5 bases). The CDR3 spans 12 residues. Trimming left V 10 bases short and J 4 bases short, with 13 bases between. Germline V gene sequence: CDR1 SEHNR, CDR2 FQNEAQ (reference sequence). The CDR3, as DNA: TGTGCCACCCGTGGGGGGGGCACTGAAGCTTTCTTT. Its protein is CATRGGGTEAFF.

This clone occurred many times. This chain links TRBV29-1 with TRBJ1-2, with 9 bases matching TRBD1. The length of the CDR3 is 14 residues. Germline trimming cut 6 bases from V and 5 bases from J; bases unmatched to any gene: 10. CDR1 is SQVTM, CDR2 ANQGSEA, per germline. The CDR3 DNA follows: TGCAGCGTGCCTACTCCCGGGACAGGGTATGGCTACACCTTC. This gives the protein CSVPTPGTGYGYTF.

CDR3 loop: CATSRATGTGGQETQYF. CDR3 sequence (DNA): TGTGCCACCAGCAGAGCAACCGGGACAGGGGGTCAAGAGACCCAGTACTTC. The V gene is TRBV15, the J gene TRBJ2-5; 11 bases are a match to TRBD1. Germline V CDR1 and CDR2: LNHNV, YYDKDF (reference sequence). J gave up 2 bases and V 1 base, and 6 bases lay outside the gene matches. There are 17 residues in the CDR3.